A selection of T cell receptor beta chains follows, all from one sample in a study of beta chain features in type 1 diabetes. Generated by immunoSEQ multiplex PCR, the TCRdb table keeps only in-frame clones and is missing some. The sample lists tens of thousands of clones, 25% to 35% occurring once. The source material was stem cell memory CD4+ T cells from blood. The source is a woman aged 18-29 years in good health. CDR3s include the opening cysteine and the closing phenylalanine or tryptophan. The order of the fields is clone size, V gene, D gene, J gene, CDR3 protein, CDR3 DNA. A D gene is named only where the DNA matches it firmly. Only some rows state a clone size, as once, few, many or a class for expanded clones.

>few|TRBV19|NA|TRBJ2-5
CASRSLSVQETQYF
TGTGCCAGTAGGAGCCTCAGCGTGCAAGAGACCCAGTACTTC
>NA|TRBV4-2|NA|TRBJ1-1
CASSQVRSGVDGGTEAFF
TGTGCCAGCAGCCAAGTCAGGTCAGGGGTTGATGGGGGCACTGAAGCTTTCTTT
>NA|TRBV5-1|NA|TRBJ2-3
CASSFSGRTDTQYF
TGCGCCAGCAGCTTCAGCGGTCGTACAGATACGCAGTATTTT
>few|TRBV7-2|TRBD2|TRBJ2-3
CASSLLRGVSTDTQYF
TGTGCCAGCAGCTTACTCCGGGGGGTTAGCACAGATACGCAGTATTTT
>NA|TRBV15|NA|TRBJ1-2
CATSRDWAPFQTNYGYTF
TGTGCCACCAGCAGAGATTGGGCGCCTTTTCAGACCAACTATGGCTACACCTTC
>NA|TRBV7-3|NA|TRBJ2-2
CASSLGGTANTGELFF
TGTGCCAGCAGCTTAGGAGGGACAGCAAACACCGGGGAGCTGTTTTTT
>NA|TRBV18|TRBD1|TRBJ1-1
CASSGTENTEAFF
TGTGCCAGCTCCGGGACAGAGAACACTGAAGCTTTCTTT
>NA|TRBV4-2|NA|TRBJ1-5
CASSSDRAIQPQHF
TGTGCCAGCAGCTCCGACAGAGCTATTCAGCCCCAGCATTTT
>few|TRBV5-6|TRBD1|TRBJ2-3
CASSTGQGADTQYF
TGTGCCAGCAGCACCGGACAGGGGGCAGATACGCAGTATTTT
>once|TRBV7-2|TRBD1|TRBJ1-2
CASSLLQTGNGQGYGYTF
TGTGCCAGCAGCCTACTCCAAACGGGGAACGGACAGGGGTATGGCTACACCTTC
>NA|TRBV6-5|NA|TRBJ1-6
CASSTQVTQSPLHF
TGTGCCAGCAGTACCCAGGTTACTCAATCACCCCTCCACTTT
>NA|TRBV27|TRBD2|TRBJ2-7
CASSSGIAGGRNEQYF
TGTGCCAGCAGTTCGGGGATAGCGGGAGGACGAAACGAGCAGTACTTC
>few|TRBV30|NA|TRBJ1-5
CAWSRDSAQPQHF
TGTGCCTGGAGTCGGGATAGCGCCCAGCCCCAGCATTTT
>NA|TRBV19|TRBD1|TRBJ2-5
CATQRDRGPSTQYF
TGTGCCACCCAGCGGGACAGGGGCCCTTCGACCCAGTACTTC
>NA|TRBV4-1|NA|TRBJ1-2
CASSHPPSGNYGYTF
TGCGCCAGCAGCCACCCCCCGTCAGGGAACTATGGCTACACCTTC
>NA|TRBV7-3|NA|TRBJ2-5
CASSLQAGETQYF
TGTGCCAGCAGCTTACAAGCAGGAGAGACCCAGTACTTC
>few|TRBV5-1|NA|TRBJ1-2
CASLLIPGERGYTF
TGCGCCAGCCTATTAATACCAGGGGAACGTGGCTACACCTTC